This record covers a single TCR beta chain. The antigen remains unidentified. The data stem from a study of vaccination and CD4 T cells after COVID-19. For the study at large: Blood was drawn a median around 70 days post second dose, range 14 to 241. Overlapping peptides of the spike proteins of SARS-CoV-2, HCoV-NL63, HCoV-OC43 and HCoV-229E were used for cell stimulation.

Germline V gives CDR1 LGHNT, CDR2 FRNRAP. The V gene end was trimmed by 0 bases and the J gene end by 6 bases; junction bases not matched to a gene: 8. The CDR3 runs 15 residues. Once obtained from cultured CD4+ T cells, the DNA was sequenced using the Oncomine TCR Beta short-read assay. One entry per CDR3 protein, called by TCRdb with MiXCR from the PCR reads. The data show some 25,000 distinct CDR3 sequences, around 64% seen once. As to treatment: approximately 9-day PBMC culture with coronavirus spike peptide pools or control peptides (ViraFEST assay). The chain recombines TRBV12-5 with TRBJ2-7, with TRBD1 identical over 7 bases. The specimen was CD4+ T cells from blood, cultured in vitro, collected after SARS-CoV-2 vaccination. This clonotype was sampled from a human donor who received a COVID-19 vaccine. The CDR3 DNA reads as TGTGCTAGTGGTTTGGTATTACGAGGGGGCCGCGAGCAGTACTTC. Protein product: CASGLVLRGGREQYF.